This T cell receptor (beta chain) was recovered during a study of blood T cell repertoires in COVID-19 (dated by TCRdb to the early 2020s). In the study overall: Samples covering the acute and convalescent phases of COVID-19 were provided by collaborators in the United States, Italy and Spain. Samples were obtained from the ongoing ImmuneRACE study (first 160 participants) and from 1,254 subjects provided by 6 global collaborators. The repertoires were released in a freely available public database meant as a resource for research on the immune response to SARS-CoV-2. Where available, HLA class I and class II types were obtained from metadata supplied by the sample provider rather than from assay-based typing. The material from the prospective study consisted of cDNA or gDNA derived from T cells, B-cell-depleted T cells, or PBMCs. Nearly every sample came with metadata listing a de-identified subject ID, COVID-19 status, age in years and sex. The dataset comprised deeply sampled blood TCRbeta repertoires from subjects exposed to, actively infected with, or recovered from COVID-19. Study-level results and caveats: The amount of clinical and demographic metadata varied by source and participant and was provided uncurated.

A second Seattle source provided samples from volunteer blood donors who had recovered from COVID-19. Whole blood was collected in K2EDTA tubes by collaborating institutions according to the institutions' own protocols. Collaborator samples were shipped for TCRbeta analysis as frozen whole blood, isolated PBMCs, or DNA extracted from either sample type. TCRbeta CDR3 regions were amplified from genomic DNA using the immunoSEQ Assay, a bias-controlled multiplex PCR. The source study handled its data this way. Within the assay, amplification of reference gene primers was used to estimate how many nucleated cells each sample contained. Sequence reads were collapsed and filtered to measure the absolute abundance of every unique TCRbeta CDR3 rearrangement. For each sample, productive Simpson clonality was calculated as the square root of Simpson's diversity index across productive rearrangements. Imported from immuneACCESS, the table was reduced by TCRdb to in-frame sequences with V and J called. These copies leave out some clones; in studies compared against another copy, an unresolved V gene accounts for under half, and the cause of the remainder is not known. The V and J calls and clone size come from that table; D and trimming were worked out from the DNA. For this sample there are some 220,000 clones; more than 65% appear just once. The biggest ten clones account for about 3% of the sample.

Regarding this clone: Which antigen it targets is not known. There are no base qualities to consult, and no much larger clone falls within one base.

The sample taken for sequencing was peripheral blood. The receptor comes from a woman in her twenties or thirties who had recovered from COVID-19.

The nucleotide sequence reads as follows: TGTGCCAGCAGTTATACGGGAGGGGGGACAGATACGCAGTATTTT. Translation gives CASSYTGGGTDTQYF. The chain couples TRBV27 to TRBJ2-3; TRBD2 fits 8 bases in the junction. CDR1 and CDR2, looked up from the germline V gene (reference sequence), are MNHEY and SMNVEV. Including cysteine and phenylalanine, the CDR3 has 15 amino acids. CDR3 DNA is the only sequence kept; it has 45 bases, read in frame from the first base. Relative to germline, V is missing 4 bases and J is missing 3 bases, with 6 bases of the junction outside any gene match.